This paragraph reports one T cell receptor (beta chain). Antigen: not known. The data were obtained in a study of chemoradiotherapy in HPV16-positive cancers. Overall study findings and caveats: Functional assays defining HPV-specific T cells used only a couple of HPV16-positive patients. HPV-responsive T-cell expansion during chemoradiotherapy was linked to improved recurrence-free survival in HPV16-positive patients. During treatment, candidate HPV-specific clones and E7-related motifs expanded in tumor.

The germline V gene encodes CDR1 SGDLS and CDR2 YYNGEE. Trimming cost V 3 bases and J 9 bases; bases outside gene matches: 2. The CDR3 totals 12 residues. Assay used: immunoSEQ multiplex PCR; TCRdb lists only in-frame clones, some missing. The sample consists of roughly 8,400 clones, roughly 70% of them appearing once. The receptor was derived from a human donor with HPV-associated anogenital cancer. The chain carries TRBV9 and TRBJ2-1; 8 bases are shared with TRBD1. Sequenced material: tumor tissue, taken from a patient who underwent chemoradiotherapy. The CDR3 is CASSATGVEQFF. The DNA of the CDR3 is TGTGCCAGCAGCGCGACAGGGGTTGAGCAGTTCTTC.